This T cell receptor (beta chain) was documented in a study of blood T cell repertoires in COVID-19. This table comes from immunoSEQ multiplex PCR, and its TCRdb copy is limited to in-frame clones, with some not included. The data show about 59,000 clones, 75% to 95% seen once. Germline lookup yields CDR1 DFQATT and CDR2 SNEGSKA (reference sequence). CDR3 size: 10 residues. Trimming cost V 3 bases and J 9 bases, with 7 bases left between them. Material: peripheral blood. The chain recombines TRBV20-1 with TRBJ2-3; no definite D call. This sequence originates from an older man with acute or convalescent COVID-19. CDR3 coding DNA: TGCAGTGCTAGTGGTTCGACGCAGTATTTT. Translated: CSASGSTQYF.